One and the same sample provided the 24 T cell receptor beta chains below, sequenced in a study of TIL therapy for anti-PD-1-resistant metastatic lung cancer. This was the immunoSEQ v3 assay. The table came from immunoSEQ multiplex PCR; TCRdb's copy has only in-frame clones and leaves some out. The sample records about 60,000 clones, roughly 66% being singletons. As to time point: pre-treatment sample, taken before nivolumab and TIL therapy. Sequencing used blood, obtained at baseline. The receptors originated from a person between 25 and 80 years old with non-small cell lung cancer.

This sequence joins TRBV6-6 and TRBJ2-3, with TRBD2 matching over 12 bases. The CDR3 loop spans 16 amino acids. Per germline, CDR1 MNHNY and CDR2 SVGAGI (reference sequence). Trimming took 4 bases from V and 6 from J; bases not matched to a gene: 8. DNA of the CDR3: TGTGCCAGCAGTTGGTCGACTAGCGGGAGAGGGGATACGCAGTATTTT. Translated: CASSWSTSGRGDTQYF.

The J gene is TRBJ2-1, the V gene TRBV6-5; 7 nucleotides match TRBD2. J lost 2 bases, V lost 8 bases, and 9 bases had no gene match. CDR3 length: 15 residues. Germline lookup yields CDR1 MNHEY and CDR2 SVGAGI. This CDR3 reads CASHRAGNTYNEQFF. CDR3 nucleotides: TGTGCCAGCCACCGAGCGGGAAACACCTACAATGAGCAGTTCTTC.

This clone was seen only a few times. V is TRBV11-2 and J is TRBJ1-1, with TRBD1 identical over 10 bases. This CDR3 comprises 14 residues. The ends lost 5 bases at V and 10 bases at J; junction bases unmatched: 10. Germline-derived CDR1 and CDR2 are SGHAT and FQNNGV. The CDR3 nucleotides are TGTGCCAGCAGCCCGACAGGGGGCGAAGTTGCAGCTTTCTTT. This gives the protein CASSPTGGEVAAFF.

This clone was detected only a few times. The rearrangement links TRBV6-5 to TRBJ1-2; tentative D call: TRBD1 (5 bases). The germline V gene encodes CDR1 MNHEY and CDR2 SVGAGI. CDR3 length: 15 residues. Trimming shortened V by 6 bases and J by 0 bases, and 14 bases separated the two germline ends. CDR3 nucleotide sequence: TGTGCCAGCAGCCAGAGGGGCACTTCTAACTATGGCTACACCTTC. This codes for CASSQRGTSNYGYTF.

About this clone: A read error may account for a junction end that differs from germline. In DNA, the CDR3 is TGTGCCAGCCACCATGGGGACGGGAGATTT. Amino acid sequence: CASHHGDGRF. The chain uses TRBV11-3 and TRBJ2-3; D is possibly TRBD2 (6 bases). This CDR3 comprises 10 residues. Germline V gene data show CDR1 as SGHNT and CDR2 as YENEEA.

This clone was detected once. The chain uses TRBV5-4 and TRBJ2-5, with D perhaps TRBD1 (5 bases). From germline, CDR1 is SGHNT and CDR2 YYREEE (reference sequence). The CDR3 totals 13 residues. V was cut by 5 bases and J by 1 base, with 9 bases left in between. The CDR3 sequence: CASSQGVQETQYF. CDR3 DNA sequence: TGTGCCAGCAGTCAGGGTGTCCAAGAGACCCAGTACTTC.

The chain has TRBV6-1 and TRBJ2-5; possible D gene TRBD2, 5 bases. Germline V gene lookup returns CDR1 MNHNS and CDR2 SASEGT. Trimming removed 7 bases from V and 1 base from J, with 13 bases in between. The CDR3 has 14 residues. The CDR3 here is CASNGPGFQETQYF. CDR3 coding DNA: TGTGCCAGCAATGGACCGGGGTTCCAAGAGACCCAGTACTTC.

This clone has just a few counts. The chain joins TRBV11-3 to TRBJ2-2; D not certain. The CDR3 contains 14 residues. Trimming removed 5 bases from V and 0 bases from J, with 7 bases in between. Germline V lookup: CDR1 SGHNT, CDR2 YENEEA. CDR3 protein: CASSGTSNTGELFF. For the CDR3, the DNA is TGTGCCAGCAGCGGTACTTCGAACACCGGGGAGCTGTTTTTT.

This clone rates as medium-sized. The J gene is TRBJ2-1, the V gene TRBV7-6, with 14 positions matching TRBD2. Germline V lookup: CDR1 SGHVS, CDR2 FNYEAQ. V shed 4 bases and J 5 bases; nucleotides not matched to a gene: 4. This CDR3 spans 16 amino acids. Written as DNA, the CDR3 is TGTGCCAGCAGCTCCGGACTAGCGGGAGGCAACAATGAGCAGTTCTTC. This translates into CASSSGLAGGNNEQFF. The full variable domain, its missing parts supplied by reference TRBV7-6 and TRBJ2-1, is GAGVSQSPRYKVTKRGQDVALRCDPISGHVSLYWYRQALGQGPEFLTYFNYEAQQDKSGLPNDRFSAERPEGSISTLTIQRTEQRDSAMYRCASSSGLAGGNNEQFFGPGTRLTVL.

The chain recombines TRBV6-5 with TRBJ1-5; the match to TRBD1 covers 7 bases. Losses at the gene ends were 1 base for V and 4 bases for J; bases not matched to a gene: 4. The CDR3 covers 15 residues. Per germline, CDR1 MNHEY and CDR2 SVGAGI. The CDR3 sequence: CASSYFDRDNQPQHF. The CDR3 nucleotides are TGTGCCAGCAGTTACTTCGACAGGGATAATCAGCCCCAGCATTTT.

This clone was seen a single time. This chain joins TRBV2 and TRBJ1-1; D may be TRBD1 (6 bases). The V end was cut by 6 bases, the J end by 1 base, with 9 bases between. The CDR3 contains 13 residues. Germline CDR1 is SNHLY and CDR2 is FYNNEI. The CDR3 spells CASREQGNTEAFF. The CDR3 DNA is TGTGCCAGCAGGGAACAGGGGAACACTGAAGCTTTCTTT.

This clone was detected only a few times. This CDR3 reads CASSPVGGSNQPQHF. The CDR3 region has the DNA TGTGCCAGCAGCCCCGTCGGAGGAAGCAATCAGCCCCAGCATTTT. The chain joins TRBV5-5 to TRBJ1-5; D is unclear. The CDR3 runs to 15 residues. Trimming removed 4 bases at V and 1 base at J, with 12 bases between. Germline loops: CDR1 SGHKS, CDR2 YYEKEE (reference sequence).

The rearrangement joins TRBV5-1 to TRBJ2-3; D not certain. The CDR3 contains 15 residues. Trimming removed 4 bases at V and 0 bases at J, with 12 bases between. Germline V gene data show CDR1 as SGHRS and CDR2 as YFSETQ. DNA for the CDR3: TGCGCCAGCAGCCCGTCCCAGGTCAGCACAGATACGCAGTATTTT. This encodes CASSPSQVSTDTQYF.

The rearrangement uses TRBV11-2 and TRBJ2-7, with a possible D match to TRBD2 (6 bases). This CDR3 comprises 14 residues. CDR1 SGHAT and CDR2 FQNNGV come from the germline V gene. V was trimmed by 1 base and J by 4 bases, leaving 11 bases between them. CDR3 nucleotide sequence: TGTGCCAGCAGCTTAGTGAGGAGGGGTTACGAGCAGTACTTC. Translating gives CASSLVRRGYEQYF.

CDR3 nucleotides: TGTGCCTGGAGTGTTCTAGCGGGAGGAGATACGCAGTATTTT. Amino acids: CAWSVLAGGDTQYF. J is TRBJ2-3 and V is TRBV30; 11 bases map to TRBD2. V lost 0 bases to trimming and J lost 5 bases; unmatched junction nucleotides: 1. This CDR3 is built from 14 residues. The germline V gene encodes CDR1 GTSNPN and CDR2 SVGIG (reference sequence).

V gene TRBV6-6 combines with J gene TRBJ2-5; 7 positions match TRBD2. Germline V lookup: CDR1 MNHNY, CDR2 SVGAGI (reference sequence). The CDR3 runs 15 residues. The V and J ends lost 2 bases and 4 bases, in that order; junction bases with no gene match: 7. This CDR3 is CASSYTSSGTETQYF. CDR3 in DNA: TGTGCCAGCAGTTACACTTCAAGCGGGACAGAGACCCAGTACTTC.

V usage is TRBV5-4 and J usage is TRBJ2-2; 8 bases map to TRBD1. The CDR3 spans 14 residues. Germline V CDR1 and CDR2: SGHNT, YYREEE (reference sequence). Trimming cost V 7 bases and J 4 bases; bases outside gene matches: 6. The CDR3 nucleotides are TGTGCCAGCGGCGACAGGGGCCGCACCGGGGAGCTGTTTTTT. It translates to CASGDRGRTGELFF.

The CDR3: CASSQYREGTDTQYF. The CDR3 DNA reads as TGTGCCAGCAGCCAATATAGGGAAGGGACAGATACGCAGTATTTT. The chain joins TRBV4-2 to TRBJ2-3; D is undetermined. The CDR3 contains 15 residues. Trimming shortened V by 2 bases and J by 3 bases, and 12 bases separated the two germline ends. Looked up from germline, CDR1 is LGHNA and CDR2 is YNFKEQ.

This clone was seen more than once but under ten times. The J gene is TRBJ2-2, the V gene TRBV7-9, with a weak D call TRBD2 (6 bases). From germline, CDR1 is SEHNR and CDR2 FQNEAQ (reference sequence). CDR3 length equals 13 residues. The DNA for the CDR3 is TGTGCGATGGGGGGTGCGCTCACCGGGGAGCTGTTTTTT. Translation gives CAMGGALTGELFF.

In its sample, this clone was seen a few times. V and J are TRBV2 and TRBJ2-7; 7 bases match TRBD2. J was trimmed by 2 bases and V by 11 bases; bases with no gene match: 6. Germline V gene data show CDR1 as SNHLY and CDR2 as FYNNEI. This CDR3 is built from 12 residues. CDR3: CAAGVVTYEQYF. CDR3 bases: TGTGCCGCGGGGGTCGTAACCTACGAGCAGTACTTC.

This rearrangement joins TRBV6-6 to TRBJ1-5; D gene unclear. Trimming stripped 6 bases from V and 3 bases from J, with 6 bases between. The CDR3 length is 12 residues. CDR1 and CDR2 from the germline V gene are MNHNY and SVGAGI (reference sequence). The DNA for the CDR3 is TGTGCCAGCAGGGAAGACAATCAGCCCCAGCATTTT. Its protein is CASREDNQPQHF.

The chain recombines TRBV5-6 with TRBJ1-3, with a possible D match to TRBD1 (5 bases). Germline-derived CDR1 and CDR2 are SGHDT and YYEEEE. Trimming left V 0 bases short and J 3 bases short, with 10 bases between. CDR3 length: 15 amino acids. The CDR3 sequence: CASSLDARDGNTIYF. CDR3 in DNA: TGTGCCAGCAGCTTGGACGCCAGGGATGGAAACACCATATATTTT.

In its sample, this clone was seen a few times. This chain connects TRBV19 to TRBJ1-2; TRBD1 might be the D (5 bases). The germline V gene has CDR1 LNHDA and CDR2 SQIVND (reference sequence). V shed 5 bases and J shed 1 base, with 20 bases lying between them. The CDR3 covers 17 residues. CDR3 region: CASSASGPSLNNYGYTF. CDR3 in DNA: TGTGCCAGTAGTGCTTCGGGACCGAGTCTTAATAACTATGGCTACACCTTC.

V is TRBV6-4 and J is TRBJ1-1; 7 bases match TRBD1. The length of the CDR3 is 16 residues. The germline V gene has CDR1 MRHNA and CDR2 SNTAGT. V lost 0 bases and J lost 5; bases outside the gene matches: 9. DNA for the CDR3: TGTGCCAGCAGTGACTCGACGAAGACAGGGAGGACTGAAGCTTTCTTT. It yields the protein CASSDSTKTGRTEAFF.